What follows is one TCR beta chain and its context. This record belongs to a study of monozygotic twins with inflammatory bowel disease. The CDR3 contains 13 residues. Germline-derived CDR1 and CDR2 are ENHRY and SYGVKD. Reprocessing the 5' RACE reads, TCRdb reports a single entry for every CDR3 protein and omits DNA. In total, the table holds over 200,000 distinct CDR3 sequences. The rearrangement links TRBV10-3 to TRBJ1-5. The sequenced sample was blood. The receptor was derived from a human donor with ulcerative colitis or Crohn's disease, or a healthy co-twin of an affected twin (not recorded which). The CDR3 sequence is CAIRGQSELPQHF.